This T cell receptor (beta chain) was sequenced during a study of T cell clonality in common variable immunodeficiency. This clone was observed many times. The read ends 3 residues shy of where the CDR3 ends; the end is completed using the germline J gene. Measured with immunoSEQ multiplex PCR; TCRdb has only the in-frame clones, and not every one. The sample has more than 55,000 clones, none seen only once. Germline assignment: CDR1 MNHEY and CDR2 SVGEGT. The CDR3 contains 15 residues. This TCR derives from a person aged 18 to 75 in good health. Sequencing was carried out using peripheral blood mononuclear cells. This rearrangement joins TRBV6-2 or TRBV6-3 to TRBJ1-2; possibly TRBD1 for D (6 bases). CDR3 in amino acids: CASSPLTGGYGGYTF. CDR3 DNA, as far as it was read: TGTGCCAGCAGTCCTCTGACAGGCGGCTACGGCGGC.